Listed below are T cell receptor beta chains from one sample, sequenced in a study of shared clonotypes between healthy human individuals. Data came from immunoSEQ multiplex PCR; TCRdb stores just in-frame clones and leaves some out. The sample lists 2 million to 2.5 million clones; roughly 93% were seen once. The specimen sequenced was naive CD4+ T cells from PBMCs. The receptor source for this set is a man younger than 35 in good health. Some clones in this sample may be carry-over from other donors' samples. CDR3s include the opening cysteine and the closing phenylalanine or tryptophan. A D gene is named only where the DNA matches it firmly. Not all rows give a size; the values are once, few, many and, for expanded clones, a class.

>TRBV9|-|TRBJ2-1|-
TGTGCCAGCAGCGTAGGATGGGGGGTGAACAATGAGCAGTTCTTC
CASSVGWGVNNEQFF
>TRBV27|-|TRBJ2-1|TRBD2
TGTGCCAGCAGTCAACGACTAGCGGGCAGCTCCTACAATGAGCAGTTCTTC
CASSQRLAGSSYNEQFF
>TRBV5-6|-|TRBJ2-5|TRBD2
TGTGCCAGCAGCTTGGGGACTAGCGGGAGCGAGACCCAGTACTTC
CASSLGTSGSETQYF
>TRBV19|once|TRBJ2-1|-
TGTGCCAGTAGTATAGAGGAGAGGGCCATAAGATATGAGCAGTTCTTC
CASSIEERAIRYEQFF
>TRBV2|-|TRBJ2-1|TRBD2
TGTGCCAGCAGTGTTACGAGCGGGGCACGCGGTGAGCAGTTCTTC
CASSVTSGARGEQFF
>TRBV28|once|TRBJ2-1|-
TGTGCCAGCAGTTTTAGGGAGCGGACGACCTACAATGAGCAGTTCTTC
CASSFRERTTYNEQFF
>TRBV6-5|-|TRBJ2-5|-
TGTGCCAGCAGAAGACTAGGGGGAGGAGAGACCCAGTACTTC
CASRRLGGGETQYF
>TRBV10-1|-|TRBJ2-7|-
TGCGCCAGCAGTGAGGCCGTACTAGGGGCCGGCTACGAGCAGTACTTC
CASSEAVLGAGYEQYF
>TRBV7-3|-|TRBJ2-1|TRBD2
TGTGCCAGCAGCTTATTGGGACTAGCGGGGGGTGAGCAGTTCTTC
CASSLLGLAGGEQFF
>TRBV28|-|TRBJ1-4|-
TGTGCCAGCAGTGGGAAGGGAGCAACTAATGAAAAACTGTTTTTT
CASSGKGATNEKLFF
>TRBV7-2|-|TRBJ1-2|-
TGTGCCAGCAGCGCAAGGGTTCGCGGCTATGGCTACACCTTC
CASSARVRGYGYTF
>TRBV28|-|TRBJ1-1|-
TGTGCCAGCAGTTCACACGGGACGGTGAACACTGAAGCTTTCTTT
CASSSHGTVNTEAFF
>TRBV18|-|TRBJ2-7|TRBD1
TGTGCCAGCTCACCGACCCCCGGTACTTGGGACAGGGGTTCCTACGAGCAGTACTTC
CASSPTPGTWDRGSYEQYF
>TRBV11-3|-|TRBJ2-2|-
TGTGCCAGCAGCTTACAGGGGGGAGACACCGGGGAGCTGTTTTTT
CASSLQGGDTGELFF
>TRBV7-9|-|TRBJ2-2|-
TGTGCCAGCAGCTTAGTTCGGCGGGAAGGTTATACCGGGGAGCTGTTTTTT
CASSLVRREGYTGELFF
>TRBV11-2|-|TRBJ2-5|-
TGTGCCAGCAGCCCGCAAAGGTCCGGGCAGTACTTC
CASSPQRSGQYF
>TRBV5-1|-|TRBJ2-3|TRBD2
TGCGCCAGCAGCAACGACCTACTAGCGGGCACAGATACGCAGTATTTT
CASSNDLLAGTDTQYF
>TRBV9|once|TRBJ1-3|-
TGTGCCAGCGGCGTGGGGGGCGGTATCTCTGGAAACACCATATATTTT
CASGVGGGISGNTIYF
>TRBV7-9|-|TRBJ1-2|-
TGTGCCAGCAGATACGACCTAAACTATGGCTACACCTTC
CASRYDLNYGYTF
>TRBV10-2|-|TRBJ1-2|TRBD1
TGCGCCAGCAGCCCCGGGACAGGGAGGAACTATGGCTACACCTTC
CASSPGTGRNYGYTF
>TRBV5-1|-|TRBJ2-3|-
TGCGCCAGCAAGGACACACTCACAGATACGCAGTATTTT
CASKDTLTDTQYF
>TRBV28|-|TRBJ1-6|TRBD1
TGTGCCAGCAGGAAAAGACAGGGCAATTCACCCCTCCACTTT
CASRKRQGNSPLHF
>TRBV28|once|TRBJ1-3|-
TGTGCCAGCAGTCCCCCAGAACTTGGAAACACCATATATTTT
CASSPPELGNTIYF
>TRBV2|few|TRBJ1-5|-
TGTGCCAGCAAGGTCCAGGGAGATCAGCCCCAGCATTTT
CASKVQGDQPQHF
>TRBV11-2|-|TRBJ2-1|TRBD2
TGTGCCAGCAGCTTTAGGACTAGCGGGAATCATGAGCAGTTCTTC
CASSFRTSGNHEQFF
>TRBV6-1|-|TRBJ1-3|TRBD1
TGTGCCAGCAGTGAACTTTGGACAGGCGGATCGATTGGAAACACCATATATTTT
CASSELWTGGSIGNTIYF
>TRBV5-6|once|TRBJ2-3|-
TGTGCCAGCCAGAAGATAAACACAGATACGCAGTATTTT
CASQKINTDTQYF
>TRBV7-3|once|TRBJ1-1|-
TGTGCCAGCAGCCCCGGGACAACATTCACTGAAGCTTTCTTT
CASSPGTTFTEAFF
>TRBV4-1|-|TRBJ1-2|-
TGCGCCAGCAGCCAAGGAGAAGCTGGGAGAGGGGCTAACTATGGCTACACCTTC
CASSQGEAGRGANYGYTF
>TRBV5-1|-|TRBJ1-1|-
TGCGCCAGCAGCTACCGACAGATGAACACTGAAGCTTTCTTT
CASSYRQMNTEAFF
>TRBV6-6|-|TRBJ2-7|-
TGTGCCAGCAGTCTGGACAGTCCCTCCTACGAGCAGTACTTC
CASSLDSPSYEQYF
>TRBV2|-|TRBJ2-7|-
TGTGCCAGCAGTGTGACTGGGGGGCTCGAGCAGTACTTC
CASSVTGGLEQYF
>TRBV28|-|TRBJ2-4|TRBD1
TGTGCCAGCAGGACAGGGACCCTAGCCAAAAACATTCAGTACTTC
CASRTGTLAKNIQYF
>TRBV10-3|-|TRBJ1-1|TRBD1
TGTGCCATCAGTGAGACGGACAGGGGCAACACTGAAGCTTTCTTT
CAISETDRGNTEAFF
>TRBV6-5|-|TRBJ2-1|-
TGTGCCAGCAGTTACAAACCGCTAGCGCTCTACAATGAGCAGTTCTTC
CASSYKPLALYNEQFF
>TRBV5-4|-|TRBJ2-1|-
TGTGCCAGCAGCTTGGGGGGGAGGAATGAGCAGTTCTTC
CASSLGGRNEQFF
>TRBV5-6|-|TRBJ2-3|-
TGTGCCAGCAGCTTGAAGGCGGGCACAGATACGCAGTATTTT
CASSLKAGTDTQYF
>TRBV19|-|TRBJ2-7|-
TGTGCCAGTAGTATAGATTCCTCCCCCTACGAGCAGTACTTC
CASSIDSSPYEQYF
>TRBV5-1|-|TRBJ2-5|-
TGCGCCAGCAGCTTGGTCTCTCAAAATCAAGAGACCCAGTACTTC
CASSLVSQNQETQYF
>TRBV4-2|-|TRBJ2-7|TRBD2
TGTGCCAGCAGCCCCCGACTAGCGGGAGGGCCGGGGGAGCAGTACTTC
CASSPRLAGGPGEQYF
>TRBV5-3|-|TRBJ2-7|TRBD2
TGTGCCAGAAGTGTGTCTAGCGGGAGGGCCGACTACGAGCAGTACTTC
CARSVSSGRADYEQYF
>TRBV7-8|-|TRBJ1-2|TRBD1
TGTGCCAGCAGTCTGTTTTCGACAGGGAGGTCAAGCGGCGGCTACACCTTC
CASSLFSTGRSSGGYTF
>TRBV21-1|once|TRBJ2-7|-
TGTGCCAGCAGCCGCCCTGGAGCTGAGAGCTCCTACGAGCAGTACTTC
CASSRPGAESSYEQYF
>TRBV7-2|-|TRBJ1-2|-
TGTGCCAGCAGCCCTCAGGGAGGAATTGGCTACACCTTC
CASSPQGGIGYTF
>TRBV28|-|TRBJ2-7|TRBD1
TGTGCCAGCAGCCCCCCCCGGCCAGGGGGCTACGAGCAGTACTTC
CASSPPRPGGYEQYF
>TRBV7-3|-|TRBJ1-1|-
TGTGCCAGCAGCTTAAAATCAGGAGGGACTGAAGCTTTCTTT
CASSLKSGGTEAFF
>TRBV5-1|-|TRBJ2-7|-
TGCGCCAGCAGCATCCAGACAGCCGCATCCTCCTACGAGCAGTACTTC
CASSIQTAASSYEQYF
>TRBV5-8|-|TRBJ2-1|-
TGTGCCAGCAGCTTGCAGTCGTTCGCGGGTGAGCAGTTCTTC
CASSLQSFAGEQFF
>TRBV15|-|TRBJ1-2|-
TGTGCCACCAGCAGAGTCGACTTTCCCGGCTACACCTTC
CATSRVDFPGYTF
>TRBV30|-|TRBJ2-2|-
TGTGCCTGGGTGTTTGATGGGAGGGGGACCGGGGAGCTGTTTTTT
CAWVFDGRGTGELFF
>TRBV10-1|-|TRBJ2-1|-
TGCGCCAGCAGTGAGTACATAGGGGCGGTTGAGCAGTTCTTC
CASSEYIGAVEQFF
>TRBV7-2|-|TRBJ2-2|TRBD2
TGTGCCAGCAGCCCGAGCGGGAGCTTGTCCGGGGAGCTGTTTTTT
CASSPSGSLSGELFF
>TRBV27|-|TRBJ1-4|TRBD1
TGTGCCAGCAAAAGGGACAGGATTGCAACTAATGAAAAACTGTTTTTT
CASKRDRIATNEKLFF
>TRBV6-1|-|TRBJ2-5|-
TGTGCCAGCAGTCGACTAGGAGAGACCCAGTACTTC
CASSRLGETQYF